Each of the 24 T cell receptor beta chains below was sequenced from the same sample in a study of shared clonotypes between healthy human individuals. Clones were sequenced by immunoSEQ multiplex PCR, and TCRdb holds only the in-frame ones, with some missing. The data show millions of clones, over 85% seen once. Sequencing input: naive CD4+ T cells sorted from blood. Subset reported: CD45RA+ positively selected. Every receptor here comes from a man aged 18 to 30 in good health.

The V gene is TRBV5-1, the J gene TRBJ1-4; D gene unclear. V lost 4 bases to trimming and J lost 8 bases, with 18 bases between them. The CDR3 is made up of 15 amino acids. CDR1 and CDR2 from the germline V gene are SGHRS and YFSETQ. DNA for the CDR3: TGCGCCAGCAGCCGGCAACTTGGAGGCGCGGAAAAACTGTTTTTT. Translating it yields CASSRQLGGAEKLFF. Based on the CDR3 plus reference TRBV5-1 and TRBJ1-4, the full variable domain is KAGVTQTPRYLIKTRGQQVTLSCSPISGHRSVSWYQQTPGQGLQFLFEYFSETQRNKGNFPGRFSGRQFSNSRSEMNVSTLELGDSALYLCASSRQLGGAEKLFFGSGTQLSVL.

The chain carries TRBV6-5 and TRBJ1-4, with 7 bases identical to TRBD1. The germline CDR1 and CDR2 sequences are MNHEY and SVGAGI. V lost 6 bases to trimming and J lost 7 bases; unmatched junction nucleotides: 5. This CDR3 is 13 amino acids long. The DNA for the CDR3 is TGTGCCAGCAGGAGGTCAGGGGGTGAAAAACTGTTTTTT. This codes for CASRRSGGEKLFF.

The chain is built from TRBV29-1 and TRBJ2-7, with TRBD2 as a possible D gene (5 bases). The CDR3 extends over 11 amino acids. Trimming stripped 8 bases from V and 6 bases from J, with 14 bases between. CDR1 SQVTM and CDR2 ANQGSEA come from the germline V gene. The CDR3 loop is CSIRTGLEQYF. The CDR3 nucleotides read TGCAGCATCCGGACTGGACTCGAGCAGTACTTC.

Turning to this clone: The same CDR3 also results from other DNA sequences found in this sample. The chain joins TRBV30 to TRBJ1-3; D is ambiguous. From germline, CDR1 is GTSNPN and CDR2 SVGIG (reference sequence). The CDR3 consists of 13 residues. Trimming removed 0 bases from V and 4 bases from J, with 7 bases in between. The CDR3 nucleotides are TGTGCCTGGAGTGTAAACAGCGGAAACACCATATATTTT. Protein sequence: CAWSVNSGNTIYF.

This rearrangement joins TRBV9 to TRBJ1-2, with D tentatively TRBD1 (5 bases). With 2 bases removed from V and 0 bases from J, the gap between germline ends came to 14 bases. The CDR3 is 16 amino acids. In germline, CDR1 is SGDLS, CDR2 YYNGEE. CDR3 in DNA: TGTGCCAGCAGCGTTACAGGTGACCCCACTAACTATGGCTACACCTTC. It yields the protein CASSVTGDPTNYGYTF.

This sequence joins TRBV13 and TRBJ1-3; TRBD1 is a possible D gene (6 bases). Per the germline V gene, CDR1 is PRHDT and CDR2 is FYEKMQ (reference sequence). The CDR3 sequence is 14 residues long. Trimming took off 6 bases at V and 3 bases at J, with 12 bases between the two ends. DNA for the CDR3: TGTGCCAGCAGTCCACAGGGTGGTGGAAACACCATATATTTT. It yields the protein CASSPQGGGNTIYF. Full variable domain (missing parts from reference TRBV13 and TRBJ1-3): AAGVIQSPRHLIKEKRETATLKCYPIPRHDTVYWYQQGPGQDPQFLISFYEKMQSDKGSIPDRFSAQQFSDYHSELNMSSLELGDSALYFCASSPQGGGNTIYFGEGSWLTVV.

In its sample, this clone was seen once. The rearrangement uses TRBV2 and TRBJ2-2, with unresolved D. With 2 bases removed from V and 6 bases from J, the gap between germline ends came to 7 bases. Germline V CDR1 and CDR2: SNHLY, FYNNEI. This CDR3 is built from 13 residues. For the CDR3, the DNA is TGTGCCAGCAGTGAAAGTCAATCCGGGGAGCTGTTTTTT. As protein: CASSESQSGELFF. Using reference TRBV2 and TRBJ2-2 for the parts outside the CDR3, the full variable domain is EPEVTQTPSHQVTQMGQEVILRCVPISNHLYFYWYRQILGQKVEFLVSFYNNEISEKSEIFDDQFSVERPDGSNFTLKIRSTKLEDSAMYFCASSESQSGELFFGEGSRLTVL.

The genes are TRBV6-6 and TRBJ1-1; 9 bases agree with TRBD1. The CDR3 is made up of 14 amino acids. J lost 7 bases, V lost 6 bases, and 9 bases had no gene match. Germline V CDR1 and CDR2: MNHNY, SVGAGI (reference sequence). The CDR3 protein is CASRFRTGVGEAFF. CDR3 nucleotides: TGTGCCAGCAGGTTCCGGACAGGGGTTGGTGAAGCTTTCTTT.

J is TRBJ1-6 and V is TRBV7-3; D is ambiguous. V was clipped by 1 base and J by 5 bases, with 9 bases between them. CDR1 and CDR2 (germline): SGHTA, FQGTGA. This CDR3 is built from 15 residues. The CDR3 DNA reads TGTGCCAGCAGCTTAAATGGGTTCGATAATTCACCCCTCCACTTT. Translated: CASSLNGFDNSPLHF.

This clone was seen only once. The chain recombines TRBV19 with TRBJ2-3; no clear D. Deletions cut 7 bases from V and 6 bases from J, with 14 bases between. Germline V gene sequence: CDR1 LNHDA, CDR2 SQIVND (reference sequence). This CDR3 spans 13 amino acids. CDR3 residues: CASTWAPGDTQYF. CDR3 in DNA: TGTGCCAGTACTTGGGCGCCTGGGGATACGCAGTATTTT.

This chain joins TRBV15 and TRBJ2-7; no firm D call. V was shortened by 0 bases and J by 6 bases, with 15 bases between the two germline ends. There are 15 residues in the CDR3. Germline values: CDR1 LNHNV, CDR2 YYDKDF (reference sequence). CDR3 nucleotides: TGTGCCACCAGCAGAGATGCTACGAGTCTGGTCGAGCAGTACTTC. As protein: CATSRDATSLVEQYF.

V is TRBV30 and J is TRBJ2-2, with D possibly being TRBD1 (5 bases). From germline, CDR1 is GTSNPN and CDR2 SVGIG (reference sequence). V dropped 2 bases and J dropped 5 bases, with 15 bases sitting between them. This CDR3 has 15 residues. The chain's CDR3 is CAWSRRTLGTGELFF. The CDR3 nucleotides read TGTGCCTGGAGTCGCAGGACATTGGGGACCGGGGAGCTGTTTTTT.

This clone was detected only a few times. V is TRBV6-1 and J is TRBJ1-1; D remains unclear. Trimming removed 4 bases at V and 4 bases at J, with 4 bases between. CDR1 and CDR2 (germline): MNHNS, SASEGT. The CDR3 runs 11 residues. In DNA, the CDR3 is TGTGCCAGCAGTGGCTTCACTGAAGCTTTCTTT. Translation gives CASSGFTEAFF.

About this clone: Germline is not matched at one junction end, which may reflect a read error. The V gene is TRBV14, the J gene TRBJ2-3; no reliable D call. The CDR3 loop spans 14 amino acids. Per the germline V gene, CDR1 is SGHDN and CDR2 is FVKESK. CDR3: CASSQGYSKDTQYF. CDR3 DNA: TGTGCCAGCAGCCAAGGGTACAGCAAAGATACGCAGTATTTT. The complete variable domain, with remaining parts taken from reference TRBV14 and TRBJ2-3, reads EAGVTQFPSHSVIEKGQTVTLRCDPISGHDNLYWYRRVMGKEIKFLLHFVKESKQDESGMPNNRFLAERTGGTYSTLKVQPAELEDSGVYFCASSQGYSKDTQYFGPGTRLTVL.

The chain uses TRBV6-5 and TRBJ1-1; D gene uncertain. CDR3 length: 13 residues. The V gene's germline CDR1 is MNHEY and CDR2 SVGAGI. The ends were cut back, 2 bases at V and 7 bases at J, with 11 bases in the middle. The DNA of the CDR3 is TGTGCCAGCAGTTACGGCGGATTCGGTGAAGCTTTCTTT. Amino acids: CASSYGGFGEAFF.

The chain uses TRBV28 and TRBJ1-4; TRBD1 agrees at 8 bases. CDR3 size: 15 residues. V shed 5 bases, J shed 8 bases, and the junction held 10 bases outside the gene matches. CDR1 is MDHEN, CDR2 SYDVKM, per germline. The CDR3 DNA reads as TGTGCCAGCAGTACGACAGGGGTAACTAGGGAAAAACTGTTTTTT. Translating it yields CASSTTGVTREKLFF. Full variable domain (rest looked up from reference TRBV28 and TRBJ1-4): DVKVTQSSRYLVKRTGEKVFLECVQDMDHENMFWYRQDPGLGLRLIYFSYDVKMKEKGDIPEGYSVSREKKERFSLILESASTNQTSMYLCASSTTGVTREKLFFGSGTQLSVL.

The CDR3: CASSSLGGRDGPYEQYF. The CDR3 region has the DNA TGTGCCAGCAGCTCGCTCGGGGGCAGGGATGGCCCCTACGAGCAGTACTTC. The gene calls are TRBV28 and TRBJ2-7; the D gene could be TRBD1 or TRBD2 (6 bases each). The germline V gene encodes CDR1 MDHEN and CDR2 SYDVKM. The CDR3 loop spans 17 amino acids. V lost 6 bases and J 2 bases, leaving 23 bases between the germline ends.

This clone appeared once. The chain employs TRBV30 and TRBJ1-2, with D possibly matching TRBD1 (6 bases). There are 13 residues in the CDR3. CDR1 is GTSNPN and CDR2 is SVGIG in the germline V gene (reference sequence). The V and J ends lost 4 bases and 2 bases respectively, with 11 bases between them. The CDR3 coding sequence is TGTGCCTGGAATCCAGGGGAAAACTATGGCTACACCTTC. This gives the protein CAWNPGENYGYTF.

For this clone: Other DNA sequences from this sample encode an identical CDR3 as well. This chain connects TRBV5-1 to TRBJ1-1, with TRBD1 as a possible D gene (5 bases). CDR1 SGHRS and CDR2 YFSETQ come from the germline V gene. This CDR3 is 12 amino acids long. Trimming shortened V by 1 base and J by 5 bases, and 6 bases separated the two germline ends. The CDR3 DNA is TGCGCCAGCAGCTTGAGGGGTACTGAAGCTTTCTTT. The encoded protein is CASSLRGTEAFF. The whole variable domain, remainder taken from reference TRBV5-1 and TRBJ1-1, is KAGVTQTPRYLIKTRGQQVTLSCSPISGHRSVSWYQQTPGQGLQFLFEYFSETQRNKGNFPGRFSGRQFSNSRSEMNVSTLELGDSALYLCASSLRGTEAFFGQGTRLTVV.

The J gene is TRBJ2-1, the V gene TRBV6-1; 8 nucleotides agree with TRBD2. Germline assignment: CDR1 MNHNS and CDR2 SASEGT. V was pared by 4 bases and J by 5 bases, with 7 bases of the junction left unmatched. This CDR3 contains 15 residues. The CDR3 nucleotides read TGTGCCAGCAGTGCCGCGGGGGGCCCAAACAATGAGCAGTTCTTC. Protein: CASSAAGGPNNEQFF.

The V call is TRBV30, the J call TRBJ2-3; TRBD1 matches 12 bases. The CDR3 consists of 17 residues. Germline trimming cut 0 bases from V and 5 bases from J; bases unmatched to any gene: 9. Germline-derived CDR1 and CDR2 are GTSNPN and SVGIG (reference sequence). CDR3 bases: TGTGCCTGGAGTGTTACGGGACAGGGGGCGAAGAGAGATACGCAGTATTTT. Its protein is CAWSVTGQGAKRDTQYF.

The gene calls are TRBV10-3 and TRBJ1-5; a possible D gene is TRBD1 (5 bases). The CDR3 is 15 amino acids. Per the germline V gene, CDR1 is ENHRY and CDR2 is SYGVKD. With 2 bases removed from V and 5 bases from J, the gap between germline ends came to 13 bases. The CDR3 here is CAISERGPGYQPQHF. The DNA of the CDR3 is TGTGCCATCAGTGAGCGGGGACCAGGGTATCAGCCCCAGCATTTT.

The chain is built from TRBV30 and TRBJ2-7, with D possibly matching TRBD2 (5 bases). The CDR3 contains 12 residues. The germline CDR1 and CDR2 sequences are GTSNPN and SVGIG (reference sequence). Trimming removed 4 bases from V and 2 bases from J, with 9 bases in between. CDR3 residues: CAWKRDTYEQYF. As DNA, the CDR3 is TGTGCCTGGAAACGGGATACCTACGAGCAGTACTTC.

This chain joins TRBV5-1 and TRBJ2-1, with 7 bases aligning to TRBD2. The CDR3 sequence is 16 residues long. From germline, CDR1 is SGHRS and CDR2 YFSETQ. With V trimmed by 0 bases and J by 0 bases, 3 bases remained unmatched. The CDR3 sequence: CASSLAAGDSYNEQFF. The CDR3 nucleotides read TGCGCCAGCAGCTTGGCGGCGGGGGACTCCTACAATGAGCAGTTCTTC.